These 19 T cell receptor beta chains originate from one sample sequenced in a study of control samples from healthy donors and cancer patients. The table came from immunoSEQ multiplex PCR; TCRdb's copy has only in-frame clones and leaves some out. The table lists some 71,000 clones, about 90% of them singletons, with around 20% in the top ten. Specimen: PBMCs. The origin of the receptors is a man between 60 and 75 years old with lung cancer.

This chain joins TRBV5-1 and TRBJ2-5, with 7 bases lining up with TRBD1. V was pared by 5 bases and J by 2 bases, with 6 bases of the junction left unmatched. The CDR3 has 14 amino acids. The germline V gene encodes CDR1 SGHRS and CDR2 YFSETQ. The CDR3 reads CASRDTRGQETQYF. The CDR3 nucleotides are TGCGCCAGCAGGGATACCAGGGGGCAAGAGACCCAGTACTTC.

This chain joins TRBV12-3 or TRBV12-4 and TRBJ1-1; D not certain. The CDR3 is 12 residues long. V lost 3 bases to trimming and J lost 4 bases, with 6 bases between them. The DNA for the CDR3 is TGTGCCAGCAGTTTCATCAGCACTGAAGCTTTCTTT. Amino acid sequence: CASSFISTEAFF.

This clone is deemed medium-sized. CDR3 region: CASNRQGSTEAFF. CDR3 DNA sequence: TGTGCCAGCAATCGACAGGGGAGCACTGAAGCTTTCTTT. The rearrangement uses TRBV6-5 and TRBJ1-1; 8 nucleotides match TRBD1. Germline V gene data show CDR1 as MNHEY and CDR2 as SVGAGI. The ends lost 7 bases at V and 4 bases at J; junction bases unmatched: 5. The length of the CDR3 is 13 residues.

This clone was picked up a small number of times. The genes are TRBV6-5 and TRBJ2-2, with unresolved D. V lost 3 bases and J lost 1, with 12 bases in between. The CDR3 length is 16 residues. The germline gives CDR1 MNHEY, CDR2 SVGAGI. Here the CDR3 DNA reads TGTGCCAGCAGTTATCAAGGTGCGGAGAACACCGGGGAGCTGTTTTTT. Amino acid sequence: CASSYQGAENTGELFF.

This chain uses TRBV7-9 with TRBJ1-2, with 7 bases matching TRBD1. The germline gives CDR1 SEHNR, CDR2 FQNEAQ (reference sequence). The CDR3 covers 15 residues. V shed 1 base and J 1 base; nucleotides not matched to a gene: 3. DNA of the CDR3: TGTGCCAGCAGCTTAGGACAGGGTGTTAACTATGGCTACACCTTC. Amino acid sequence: CASSLGQGVNYGYTF.

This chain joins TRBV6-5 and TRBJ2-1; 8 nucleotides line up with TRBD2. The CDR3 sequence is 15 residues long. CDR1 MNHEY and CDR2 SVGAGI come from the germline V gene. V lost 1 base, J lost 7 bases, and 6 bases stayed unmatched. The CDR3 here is CASSYYGGAFNEQFF. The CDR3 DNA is TGTGCCAGCAGTTACTACGGGGGGGCGTTTAATGAGCAGTTCTTC.

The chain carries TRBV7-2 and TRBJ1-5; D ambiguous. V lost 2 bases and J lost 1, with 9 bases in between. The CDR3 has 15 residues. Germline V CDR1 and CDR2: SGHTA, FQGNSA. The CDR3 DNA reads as TGTGCCAGCAGCTTATACGTGGGGAGCAATCAGCCCCAGCATTTT. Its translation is CASSLYVGSNQPQHF. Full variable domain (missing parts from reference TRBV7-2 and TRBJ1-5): GAGVSQSPSNKVTEKGKDVELRCDPISGHTALYWYRQSLGQGLEFLIYFQGNSAPDKSGLPSDRFSAERTGGSVSTLTIQRTQQEDSAVYLCASSLYVGSNQPQHFGDGTRLSIL.

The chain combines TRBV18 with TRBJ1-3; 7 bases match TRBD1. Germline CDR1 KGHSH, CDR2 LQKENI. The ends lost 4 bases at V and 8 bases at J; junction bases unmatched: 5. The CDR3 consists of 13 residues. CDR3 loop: CASSRQGSDTIYF. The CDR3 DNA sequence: TGTGCCAGCTCACGACAGGGTTCGGACACCATATATTTT.

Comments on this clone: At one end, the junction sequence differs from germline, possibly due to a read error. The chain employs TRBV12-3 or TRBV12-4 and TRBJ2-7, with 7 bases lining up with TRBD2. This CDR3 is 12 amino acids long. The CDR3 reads CASSLGGGPPFF. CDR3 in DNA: TGTGCCAGCAGTTTAGGGGGGGGACCCCCGTTCTTC.

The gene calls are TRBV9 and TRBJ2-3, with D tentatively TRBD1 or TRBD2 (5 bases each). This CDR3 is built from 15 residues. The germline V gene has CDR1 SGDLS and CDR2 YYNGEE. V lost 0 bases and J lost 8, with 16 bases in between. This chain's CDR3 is CASSVGSSGAGTQYF. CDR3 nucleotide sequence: TGTGCCAGCAGCGTAGGGTCCTCCGGGGCGGGTACGCAGTATTTT.

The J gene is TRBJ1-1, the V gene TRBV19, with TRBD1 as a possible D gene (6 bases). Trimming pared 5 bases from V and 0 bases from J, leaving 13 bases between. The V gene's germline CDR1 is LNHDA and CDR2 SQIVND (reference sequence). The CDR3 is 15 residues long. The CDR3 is CASSPMTGMNTEAFF. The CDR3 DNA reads TGTGCCAGTAGTCCCATGACAGGAATGAACACTGAAGCTTTCTTT.

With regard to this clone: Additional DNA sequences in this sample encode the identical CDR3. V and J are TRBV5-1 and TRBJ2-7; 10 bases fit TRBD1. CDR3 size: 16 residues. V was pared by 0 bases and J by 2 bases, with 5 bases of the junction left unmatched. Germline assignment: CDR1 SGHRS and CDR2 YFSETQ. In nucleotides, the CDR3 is TGCGCCAGCAGCTTGGGGACAGGGGGGGAGGCCTACGAGCAGTACGTC. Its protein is CASSLGTGGEAYEQYV.

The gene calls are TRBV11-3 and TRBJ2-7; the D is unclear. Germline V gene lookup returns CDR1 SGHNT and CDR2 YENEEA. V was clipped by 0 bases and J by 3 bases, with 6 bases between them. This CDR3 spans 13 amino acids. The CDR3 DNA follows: TGTGCCAGCAGCTTAGAGACCCTCTACGAGCAGTACGTC. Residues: CASSLETLYEQYV.

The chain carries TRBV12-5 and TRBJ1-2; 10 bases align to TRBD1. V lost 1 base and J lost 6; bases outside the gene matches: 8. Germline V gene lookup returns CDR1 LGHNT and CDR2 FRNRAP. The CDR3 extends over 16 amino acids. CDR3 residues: CASGLAPGQGLNGYTF. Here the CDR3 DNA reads TGTGCTAGTGGTTTGGCCCCGGGACAGGGGCTAAATGGCTACACCTTC.

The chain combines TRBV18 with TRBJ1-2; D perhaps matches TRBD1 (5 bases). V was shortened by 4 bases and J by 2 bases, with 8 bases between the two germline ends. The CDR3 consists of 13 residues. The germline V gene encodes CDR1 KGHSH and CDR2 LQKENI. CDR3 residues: CASSRDGNYGYTF. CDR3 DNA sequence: TGTGCCAGCTCACGGGACGGAAACTATGGCTACACCTTC.

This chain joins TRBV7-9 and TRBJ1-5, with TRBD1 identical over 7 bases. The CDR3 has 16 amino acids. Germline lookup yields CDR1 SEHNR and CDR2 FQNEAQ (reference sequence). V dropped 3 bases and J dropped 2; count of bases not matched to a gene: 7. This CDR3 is CASSFTGEPGNQPQHF. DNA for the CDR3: TGTGCCAGCAGCTTCACAGGGGAGCCTGGCAATCAGCCCCAGCATTTT.

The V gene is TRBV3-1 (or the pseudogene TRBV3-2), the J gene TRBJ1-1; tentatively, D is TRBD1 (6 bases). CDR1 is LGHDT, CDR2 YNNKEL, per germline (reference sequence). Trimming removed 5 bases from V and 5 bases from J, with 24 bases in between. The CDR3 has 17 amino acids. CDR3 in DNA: TGTGCCAGCAGCAAGGAGGGGGGAGGGATCTCCTCGACTGAAGCTTTCTTT. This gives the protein CASSKEGGGISSTEAFF.

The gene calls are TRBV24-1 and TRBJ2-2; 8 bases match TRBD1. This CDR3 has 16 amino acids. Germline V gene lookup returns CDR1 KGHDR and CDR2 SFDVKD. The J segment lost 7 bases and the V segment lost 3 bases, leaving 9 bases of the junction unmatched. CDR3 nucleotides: TGTGCCACCAGTGATGGGGACAGGCGTCCGGGCGGGGAGCTGTTTTTT. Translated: CATSDGDRRPGGELFF.

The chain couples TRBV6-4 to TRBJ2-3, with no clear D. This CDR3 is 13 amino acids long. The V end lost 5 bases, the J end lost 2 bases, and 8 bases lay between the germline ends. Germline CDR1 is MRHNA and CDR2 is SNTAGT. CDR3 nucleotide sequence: TGTGCCAGCAGTTTGGTATACACAGATACGCAGTATTTT. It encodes CASSLVYTDTQYF.